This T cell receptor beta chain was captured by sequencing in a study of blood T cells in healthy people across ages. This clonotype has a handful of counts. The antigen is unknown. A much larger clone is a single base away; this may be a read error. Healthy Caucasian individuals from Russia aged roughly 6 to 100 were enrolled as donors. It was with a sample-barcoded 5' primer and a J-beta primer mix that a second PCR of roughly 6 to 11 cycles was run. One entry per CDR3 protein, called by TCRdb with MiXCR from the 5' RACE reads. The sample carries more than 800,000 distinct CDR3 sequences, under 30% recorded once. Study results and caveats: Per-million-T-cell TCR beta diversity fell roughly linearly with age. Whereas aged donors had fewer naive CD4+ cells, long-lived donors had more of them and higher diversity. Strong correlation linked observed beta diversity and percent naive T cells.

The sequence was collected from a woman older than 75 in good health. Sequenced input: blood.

In DNA form, the CDR3 reads TGCGCCAGCAGCTTGGGGACCACAGGGATGGAGACCCAGTACTTC. The encoded protein is CASSLGTTGMETQYF. The rearrangement links TRBV5-1 to TRBJ2-5, with a possible D match to TRBD1 (6 bases). Per germline, CDR1 SGHRS and CDR2 YFSETQ. Trimming left V 0 bases short and J 5 bases short, with 14 bases between. This CDR3 spans 15 amino acids.